Presented here are 10 T cell receptor beta chains from one specimen sequenced in a study of T cell responses to AZD1222 COVID-19 vaccine. Assay: immunoSEQ multiplex PCR; the TCRdb copy retains only in-frame clones and omits some. The sample holds some 130,000 clones, 85% to 90% seen once. This sample comprised peripheral blood, obtained on day 0 of AZD1222 vaccination. All receptors derive from an adult in good health.

The genes are TRBV27 and TRBJ1-1; the match to TRBD1 covers 8 bases. Per germline, CDR1 MNHEY and CDR2 SMNVEV (reference sequence). The trim removed 5 bases at V and 3 bases at J, leaving 8 bases unmatched. The CDR3 contains 15 residues. CDR3 loop: CASSGTGQLYTEAFF. DNA of the CDR3: TGTGCCAGCAGTGGGACAGGTCAGTTGTACACTGAAGCTTTCTTT.

The rearrangement links TRBV29-1 to TRBJ1-2; a weak D match, TRBD1 (6 bases). The CDR3 is 14 amino acids. The germline V gene encodes CDR1 SQVTM and CDR2 ANQGSEA. Trimming removed 8 bases from V and 4 bases from J, with 20 bases in between. This CDR3 is CSTLDLQGLYGYTF. In nucleotides, the CDR3 is TGCAGCACACTCGACCTACAGGGCCTCTATGGCTACACCTTC.

J is TRBJ2-1 and V is TRBV7-6; 7 nucleotides line up with TRBD1. Germline loops: CDR1 SGHVS, CDR2 FNYEAQ. The CDR3 consists of 18 residues. After removal of 5 bases from V and 2 bases from J, the junction contained 15 bases not matched to a gene. CDR3 nucleotide sequence: TGTGCCAGCAGCCCGACAGGGAACACCCTCAATCCCTACAATGAGCAGTTCTTC. It is translated as CASSPTGNTLNPYNEQFF.

This sequence joins TRBV9 and TRBJ1-1, with D perhaps TRBD1 (5 bases). Germline lookup yields CDR1 SGDLS and CDR2 YYNGEE. This CDR3 is built from 15 residues. V was clipped by 5 bases and J by 0 bases, with 14 bases between them. CDR3 DNA sequence: TGTGCCAGCAGTCCAAATGTGGGGGTGAACACTGAAGCTTTCTTT. Translation gives CASSPNVGVNTEAFF.

The chain couples TRBV15 to TRBJ2-1; D is ambiguous. The CDR3 has 16 amino acids. Germline V gene lookup returns CDR1 LNHNV and CDR2 YYDKDF (reference sequence). Trimming removed 5 bases from V and 5 bases from J, with 19 bases in between. Here the CDR3 reads CATSQPNWASHNEQFF. CDR3 DNA: TGTGCCACCAGCCAACCCAACTGGGCAAGCCACAATGAGCAGTTCTTC.

The chain links TRBV28 to TRBJ1-1; 8 positions agree with TRBD1. The CDR3 has 17 residues. Germline assignment: CDR1 MDHEN and CDR2 SYDVKM. The ends lost 5 bases at V and 0 bases at J; junction bases unmatched: 11. Here the CDR3 reads CASSPTGTGLMNTEAFF. For the CDR3, the DNA is TGTGCCAGCAGTCCTACCGGGACAGGCCTCATGAACACTGAAGCTTTCTTT. The whole variable domain, filled in from reference TRBV28 and TRBJ1-1, reads DVKVTQSSRYLVKRTGEKVFLECVQDMDHENMFWYRQDPGLGLRLIYFSYDVKMKEKGDIPEGYSVSREKKERFSLILESASTNQTSMYLCASSPTGTGLMNTEAFFGQGTRLTVV.

The rearrangement links TRBV12-3 or TRBV12-4 to TRBJ1-2; D gene uncertain. Trimming took off 5 bases at V and 6 bases at J, with 13 bases between the two ends. The CDR3 is 13 amino acids. CDR3 region: CASSPTLHDGYTF. The CDR3 nucleotides are TGTGCCAGCAGTCCCACCCTACATGATGGCTACACCTTC.

The V gene is TRBV30, the J gene TRBJ1-6, with TRBD1 as a possible D gene (5 bases). This CDR3 is 15 amino acids long. Germline V gene sequence: CDR1 GTSNPN, CDR2 SVGIG (reference sequence). Trimming removed 3 bases at V and 7 bases at J, with 16 bases between. This CDR3 is CAWSAGTPRNSPLHF. The CDR3 region has the DNA TGTGCCTGGAGCGCCGGGACCCCCAGGAATTCACCCCTCCACTTT.

The chain carries TRBV7-6 and TRBJ2-6; D unclear. The CDR3 sequence is 16 residues long. Trimming took off 1 base at V and 0 bases at J, with 7 bases between the two ends. Germline V lookup: CDR1 SGHVS, CDR2 FNYEAQ. CDR3 DNA sequence: TGTGCCAGCAGCTTAGGGGGAATCTCTGGGGCCAACGTCCTGACTTTC. Translating it yields CASSLGGISGANVLTF.

This chain connects TRBV15 to TRBJ2-7; D is possibly TRBD1 (5 bases). The CDR3 has 16 amino acids. CDR1 and CDR2 (germline): LNHNV, YYDKDF (reference sequence). Trimming left V 0 bases short and J 3 bases short, with 15 bases between. In nucleotides, the CDR3 is TGTGCCACCAGCAGAGATTACCCCGTCGACAGCTACGAGCAGTACTTC. This encodes CATSRDYPVDSYEQYF.